A single sample is the source of the 6 T cell receptor beta chains below, sequenced in a study of sequential checkpoint blockade in melanoma. Treatment given: randomized to nivolumab then ipilimumab (arm A) or the reverse (arm B). Method: immunoSEQ multiplex PCR; TCRdb's copy keeps in-frame clones and lacks some. The sample shows nearly 8,500 clones, 90% of them seen only once. The starting material was CD8+ T cells sorted from blood (inferred from file names), obtained from a patient given nivolumab and ipilimumab in sequence. The receptor source for this set is a human donor with melanoma.

V and J are TRBV9 and TRBJ2-1, with TRBD1 matching 8 bases. The CDR3 loop spans 14 amino acids. CDR1 and CDR2 (germline): SGDLS, YYNGEE. Trimming at V came to 2 bases and at J to 7 bases, leaving 5 bases not matched to a gene. This CDR3 reads CASSVRGRDNEQFF. The CDR3 bases are TGTGCCAGCAGCGTCAGGGGGCGCGATAATGAGCAGTTCTTC.

The CDR3 protein is CASSSNREEAFF. The CDR3, as DNA: TGTGCCAGCAGTTCCAACAGGGAAGAAGCTTTCTTT. This chain connects TRBV27 to TRBJ1-1, with a tentative D call TRBD1 (6 bases). The V gene lost 4 bases and the J gene lost 8 bases, with 11 bases spanning the gap. Per germline, CDR1 MNHEY and CDR2 SMNVEV (reference sequence). The CDR3 totals 12 residues.

V usage is TRBV6-6 and J usage is TRBJ2-7; D remains ambiguous. CDR1 MNHNY and CDR2 SVGAGI come from the germline V gene (reference sequence). The CDR3 contains 14 residues. V lost 0 bases and J lost 7, with 13 bases in between. The CDR3 loop reads CASSYSLALEEQYF. In DNA, the CDR3 is TGTGCCAGCAGTTACTCGTTGGCTCTGGAGGAGCAGTACTTC.

The rearrangement uses TRBV5-4 and TRBJ1-1; 7 positions agree with TRBD1. The ends lost 3 bases at V and 0 bases at J; junction bases unmatched: 5. Germline CDR1 is SGHNT and CDR2 is YYREEE (reference sequence). This CDR3 has 15 amino acids. This CDR3 is CASSSPGQMNTEAFF. In nucleotides, the CDR3 is TGTGCCAGCAGCTCCCCGGGACAGATGAACACTGAAGCTTTCTTT.

The genes are TRBV4-2 and TRBJ2-7; TRBD1 matches 10 bases. The CDR3 sequence is 16 residues long. After removal of 4 bases from V and 5 bases from J, the junction contained 11 bases not matched to a gene. From germline, CDR1 is LGHNA and CDR2 YNFKEQ. CDR3 nucleotide sequence: TGTGCCAGCAGCCCAGGACCGGGACAGGGGCACGACGAGCAGTACTTC. It yields the protein CASSPGPGQGHDEQYF.

J is TRBJ2-7 and V is TRBV7-9; 9 positions agree with TRBD1. CDR1 and CDR2 (germline): SEHNR, FQNEAQ (reference sequence). The CDR3 extends over 14 amino acids. J gave up 2 bases and V 6 bases, and 5 bases lay outside the gene matches. The CDR3 DNA is TGTGCCAGCAGGGGACAGGGAGGAACCTACGAGCAGTACTTC. Translating gives CASRGQGGTYEQYF.